This record concerns one T cell receptor (beta chain) sequence. Its antigen is undetermined. Germline V gives CDR1 SNHLY, CDR2 FYNNEI. The V end lost 6 bases, the J end lost 6 bases, and 11 bases lay between the germline ends. This CDR3 is 13 amino acids long. The PCR employed 60 Vbeta primers together with 13 Jbeta primers. Using immunoSEQ multiplex PCR, the repertoire was profiled, and TCRdb retains in-frame clones only, with some absent. Here the sample spans 120,000 or so clones, roughly four fifths being singletons. These data originate in a study of cytomegalovirus exposure and HLA in healthy donors. Study-wide context: Genetic ancestry analysis placed 75% to 85% of the 398 donors that were genotyped in the Caucasian-associated cluster. Broader study findings: 164 TCR beta chains were listed as cytomegalovirus-associated. It was reported in a later analysis that an Asian-associated ancestry cluster showed fewer N-insertions than the approximately 670-donor mean. Solely CMV serostatus was available to characterize immune exposure.

The chain recombines TRBV2 with TRBJ2-2; tentatively, D is TRBD2 (5 bases). The specimen sequenced was PBMCs. This TCR came from a woman aged 25 to 39 in good health and CMV-seronegative. CDR3 sequence reads: CASRDDYAGELFF. CDR3 DNA sequence: TGTGCCAGCAGGGATGACTACGCCGGGGAGCTGTTTTTT. The entire variable domain, with the rest obtained from reference TRBV2 and TRBJ2-2, is as follows: EPEVTQTPSHQVTQMGQEVILRCVPISNHLYFYWYRQILGQKVEFLVSFYNNEISEKSEIFDDQFSVERPDGSNFTLKIRSTKLEDSAMYFCASRDDYAGELFFGEGSRLTVL.